Listed here are 17 T cell receptor beta chains from one sample, sequenced in a study of CD8 T cells in ankylosing spondylitis. TCRdb analysed the 5' RACE reads with MiXCR anew, one entry per CDR3 protein. The table has roughly 190,000 distinct CDR3 sequences, around 13% seen once; the top ten hold about 17%. Sequenced: blood, either unsorted or a sorted T cell fraction (not recorded which). The receptors here all came from a male donor with ankylosing spondylitis or in good health (not recorded which).

V usage is TRBV28 and J usage is TRBJ2-3, with D uncertain. Looked up from germline, CDR1 is MDHEN and CDR2 is SYDVKM. Between the trimmed V and J ends, which lost 7 bases and 4 bases, there was a span of 15 bases. The CDR3 sequence is 14 residues long. DNA of the CDR3: TGTGCCAGCAACGTCGGTACCGGGCCAGATACGCAGTATTTT. This translates into CASNVGTGPDTQYF.

This clonotype turned up a few times. This sequence joins TRBV7-2 and TRBJ1-1, with unresolved D. Germline assignment: CDR1 SGHTA and CDR2 FQGNSA. CDR3 length: 15 residues. The ends were cut back, 1 base at V and 0 bases at J, with 9 bases in the middle. The CDR3 is CASSLGPFVNTEAFF. The CDR3 DNA reads as TGTGCCAGCAGCTTAGGTCCGTTTGTGAACACTGAAGCTTTCTTT.

The table lists this clonotype with a few counts. This rearrangement joins TRBV4-1 to TRBJ2-7; tentatively, D is TRBD1 (5 bases). The length of the CDR3 is 14 residues. Germline values: CDR1 MGHRA, CDR2 YSYEKL. Trimming took off 4 bases at V and 5 bases at J, with 15 bases between the two ends. The CDR3 DNA follows: TGCGCCAGCAGCCTCAGTGGCAGGGTGAACGAGCAGTACTTC. Translating it yields CASSLSGRVNEQYF.

The chain links TRBV7-9 to TRBJ1-2; D gene uncertain. The V and J ends lost 3 bases and 2 bases respectively, with 10 bases between them. Germline lookup yields CDR1 SEHNR and CDR2 FQNEAQ (reference sequence). The CDR3 is 14 amino acids. The CDR3 DNA reads as TGTGCCAGCAGCTTGGCAGCTACAAACTATGGCTACACCTTC. This translates into CASSLAATNYGYTF.

CDR3 nucleotide sequence: TGCGCCAGCAGCTTGCGTTCGGGGGCGGATGAGCAGTTCTTC. Translated, it gives CASSLRSGADEQFF. The rearrangement joins TRBV5-1 to TRBJ2-1; D may be TRBD1 or TRBD2 (6 bases each). Trimming pared 1 base from V and 8 bases from J, leaving 13 bases between. This CDR3 contains 14 residues. Germline V lookup: CDR1 SGHRS, CDR2 YFSETQ.

This clonotype was seen only a few times. The chain recombines TRBV27 with TRBJ2-2; 9 bases map to TRBD1. V dropped 8 bases and J dropped 3; count of bases not matched to a gene: 4. There are 14 residues in the CDR3. Germline lookup yields CDR1 MNHEY and CDR2 SMNVEV (reference sequence). The CDR3 loop reads CASGWTGDTGELFF. The CDR3 bases are TGTGCCAGCGGATGGACAGGGGACACCGGGGAGCTGTTTTTT.

The gene calls are TRBV20-1 and TRBJ2-3; 12 bases fit TRBD2. The trim removed 1 base at V and 0 bases at J, leaving 2 bases unmatched. The V gene's germline CDR1 is DFQATT and CDR2 SNEGSKA (reference sequence). The CDR3 is 16 amino acids. CDR3 DNA sequence: TGCAGTGCTAGAGGACTAGCGGGAGCTAGCACAGATACGCAGTATTTT. It encodes CSARGLAGASTDTQYF.

The chain has TRBV6-4 and TRBJ2-1; either TRBD1 or TRBD2 may supply D (6 bases each). Trimming stripped 3 bases from V and 4 bases from J, with 13 bases between. The CDR3 covers 15 residues. The germline CDR1 and CDR2 sequences are MRHNA and SNTAGT. CDR3 bases: TGTGCCAGCAGTGATCGGGAGACAGGATACAATGAGCAGTTCTTC. Its translation: CASSDRETGYNEQFF.

The rearrangement links TRBV6-5 to TRBJ2-2; D is perhaps TRBD2 (5 bases). The CDR3 is made up of 17 amino acids. Trimming removed 1 base at V and 7 bases at J, with 19 bases between. CDR1 is MNHEY, CDR2 SVGAGI, per germline. The CDR3: CASSYWNNGGFGGELFF. As DNA, the CDR3 is TGTGCCAGCAGTTACTGGAACAACGGAGGATTCGGCGGGGAGCTGTTTTTT.

The chain is built from TRBV12-3 or TRBV12-4 and TRBJ1-2; maybe TRBD1 (6 bases). V was cut by 7 bases and J by 6 bases, with 12 bases left in between. This CDR3 spans 12 amino acids. The CDR3 coding sequence is TGTGCCAGCACCGACTACAGGGATGGCTACACCTTC. Translation: CASTDYRDGYTF.

The V gene is TRBV11-2, the J gene TRBJ2-3; D unclear. The V end lost 5 bases, the J end lost 6 bases, and 12 bases lay between the germline ends. Germline V lookup: CDR1 SGHAT, CDR2 FQNNGV. The CDR3 sequence is 13 residues long. The CDR3, as DNA: TGTGCCAGCAGCACAGTGGGTATCGATACGCAGTATTTT. This encodes CASSTVGIDTQYF.

V and J are TRBV11-1 and TRBJ2-7; 7 bases agree with TRBD1. V was clipped by 5 bases and J by 1 base; unmatched bases: 17. The V gene's germline CDR1 is SGHAT and CDR2 FQDESV (reference sequence). The CDR3 sequence is 18 residues long. The CDR3: CASSPGAPIGGLSYEQYF. The DNA for the CDR3 is TGTGCCAGCAGCCCAGGGGCCCCGATAGGGGGCCTGTCCTACGAGCAGTACTTC.

The chain employs TRBV24-1 and TRBJ2-4; 12 bases fit TRBD1. Per the germline V gene, CDR1 is KGHDR and CDR2 is SFDVKD. The CDR3 has 17 residues. J lost 2 bases, V lost 4 bases, and 5 bases had no gene match. The CDR3 DNA reads TGTGCCACCAGTGACTGGGACAGGGGGCGTACCAAAAACATTCAGTACTTC. Translation gives CATSDWDRGRTKNIQYF.

This sequence joins TRBV7-8 and TRBJ2-3; 14 bases are shared with TRBD2. Germline V CDR1 and CDR2: SGHVS, FQNEAQ. The J segment lost 4 bases and the V segment lost 5 bases, leaving 8 bases of the junction unmatched. CDR3 length: 17 amino acids. The CDR3, as DNA: TGTGCCAGCAGCCCCTGGACTAGCGGGAGGAATGCAGATACGCAGTATTTT. Protein: CASSPWTSGRNADTQYF.

This clonotype came up many times. This rearrangement joins TRBV11-2 to TRBJ1-1; D call uncertain. The germline gives CDR1 SGHAT, CDR2 FQNNGV. This CDR3 has 13 residues. V lost 0 bases, J lost 6 bases, and 8 bases lay in between. For the CDR3, the DNA is TGTGCCAGCAGCTTAGATCTTATCCCTGAAGCTTTCTTT. This gives the protein CASSLDLIPEAFF.

This clonotype has only a few counts. This chain links TRBV29-1 with TRBJ1-2; 9 positions match TRBD1. CDR3 length: 12 residues. Germline V CDR1 and CDR2: SQVTM, ANQGSEA. J was trimmed by 7 bases and V by 7 bases; bases with no gene match: 7. CDR3 DNA: TGCAGCGCGACCGGACAGGGGATTGGCTACACCTTC. This encodes CSATGQGIGYTF.

This clonotype was recorded at least ten times. The chain has TRBV11-2 and TRBJ2-4; D is unresolved. The CDR3 is made up of 17 amino acids. V lost 1 base to trimming and J lost 3 bases, with 16 bases between them. Germline V gene lookup returns CDR1 SGHAT and CDR2 FQNNGV. The chain's CDR3 is CASSLASVFYDKNIQYF. CDR3 DNA: TGTGCCAGCAGCTTAGCCTCCGTATTTTATGACAAAAACATTCAGTACTTC.